This T cell receptor beta chain is drawn from a study of blood T cell repertoires in COVID-19. Study details: COVID-19 samples collected from the United States, Italy and Spain covered acute and convalescent phases. Sample material is recorded as cDNA or gDNA derived from T cells, B-cell-depleted T cells, or PBMCs.

The length of the CDR3 is 14 residues. Losses at the gene ends were 8 bases for V and 2 bases for J; bases not matched to a gene: 3. Germline V gene data show CDR1 as PRHDT and CDR2 as FYEKMQ (reference sequence). The repertoire was sequenced with immunoSEQ multiplex PCR; TCRdb's copy has only in-frame clones and lacks some. The sample carries 35,000 to 55,000 clones, 90% recorded once. The sample taken for sequencing was peripheral blood. The chain employs TRBV13 and TRBJ2-3; 11 bases align to TRBD2. The source is a human donor in a cohort sampled during active COVID-19. The CDR3 DNA follows: TGTGCCAGCGGGACTAGCGGAATCACAGATACGCAGTATTTT. Protein: CASGTSGITDTQYF.